Listed below are T cell receptor beta chains from one sample, sequenced in a study of blood T cell repertoires in COVID-19. TCRdb's table, derived via immunoSEQ multiplex PCR, lists solely in-frame clones and lacks some. The sample yields roughly 250,000 clones, around 82% seen once. The sample consisted of peripheral blood. The receptor set was obtained from an older person with COVID-19, enrolled during active disease. CDR3s include the opening cysteine and the closing phenylalanine or tryptophan. Fields, in order: J gene, V gene, clone size, D gene, CDR3 DNA, CDR3 protein. D genes are given only for firm matches. Rows give clone size only sometimes, using once, few, many, or a class for an expanded clone.

J: TRBJ1-5; V: TRBV2; size: -; D: TRBD1; DNA: TGTGCCAGCAGTGAAGTGACAGGGAAAAGGTTGTATCAGCCCCAGCATTTT; CDR3: CASSEVTGKRLYQPQHF
J: TRBJ2-2; V: TRBV4-1; size: many; D: -; DNA: TGCGCCAGCAGCCAAGGCGCTACGTTTTTGACCGGGGAGCTGTTTTTT; CDR3: CASSQGATFLTGELFF
J: TRBJ2-3; V: TRBV3-1/TRBV3-2; size: -; D: TRBD1; DNA: TGTGCCAGCAGCCAATCGGATACTGGGACAGGGGGGTTCTTTCGGTCAGATACGCAGTATTTT; CDR3: CASSQSDTGTGGFFRSDTQYF
J: TRBJ1-4; V: TRBV28; size: -; D: -; DNA: TGTGCCAGCAGCCGTCCGCCAGGGTGGGAGGATGAAAAACTGTTTTTT; CDR3: CASSRPPGWEDEKLFF
J: TRBJ2-5; V: TRBV7-3; size: -; D: -; DNA: TGTGCCAGCAGCCCTACCTCAGGGTCGCGCGAGACCCAGTACTTC; CDR3: CASSPTSGSRETQYF
J: TRBJ2-7; V: TRBV30; size: -; D: TRBD1; DNA: TGTGCCTGGAGTGTTAAAGGGGGCAGGTACGAGCAGTACTTC; CDR3: CAWSVKGGRYEQYF
J: TRBJ1-3; V: TRBV30; size: once; D: -; DNA: TGTGCCTGGAGTGTTCAGCGGGTCCCGGGAAACACCATATATTTT; CDR3: CAWSVQRVPGNTIYF
J: TRBJ2-2; V: TRBV11-2; size: -; D: TRBD2; DNA: TGTGCCAGCAGTAGGACCCGGACTAGCCGGAACACCGGGGAGCTGTTTTTT; CDR3: CASSRTRTSRNTGELFF
J: TRBJ1-1; V: TRBV28; size: -; D: -; DNA: TGTGCCAGCAGGGGGGGGCCTTCTGAAGCTTTCTTT; CDR3: CASRGGPSEAFF
J: TRBJ2-7; V: TRBV3-1/TRBV3-2; size: -; D: TRBD1; DNA: TGTGCCAGCAGCAACGACAGGGGGCCGGGCGAGCAGTACTTC; CDR3: CASSNDRGPGEQYF
J: TRBJ2-7; V: TRBV10-3; size: -; D: TRBD2; DNA: TGTGCCACGAGGACTAGCGGGAACTCCTACGAGCAGTACTTC; CDR3: CATRTSGNSYEQYF
J: TRBJ2-7; V: TRBV6-5; size: -; D: -; DNA: TGTGCCAGCAGTTACTCAACTGGCTACGAGCAGTACTTC; CDR3: CASSYSTGYEQYF
J: TRBJ2-2; V: TRBV6-5; size: -; D: TRBD1; DNA: TGTGCCAGCAGGGGACAGTCAAACACCGGGGAGCTGTTTTTT; CDR3: CASRGQSNTGELFF
J: TRBJ2-5; V: TRBV12-5; size: -; D: -; DNA: TGTGCTAGTGGTTCCACTACATCGCCGAGGGACCAAGAGACCCAGTACTTC; CDR3: CASGSTTSPRDQETQYF
J: TRBJ2-5; V: TRBV6-5; size: -; D: -; DNA: TGTGCCAGCAGTTATAGCGTTGTAGAGACCCAGTACTTC; CDR3: CASSYSVVETQYF
J: TRBJ2-7; V: TRBV29-1; size: few; D: -; DNA: TGCAGCGTTGAGGAATCCAGAGGCCTCTCCGAGCAGTACTTC; CDR3: CSVEESRGLSEQYF
J: TRBJ2-2; V: TRBV11-3; size: -; D: TRBD1; DNA: TGTGCCAGCAGCTTGGGACAGGTTAACACCGGGGAGCTGTTTTTT; CDR3: CASSLGQVNTGELFF
J: TRBJ2-7; V: TRBV6-5; size: few; D: TRBD1; DNA: TGTGCCAGCAGTCCCCAGGGGGCAGGGAAAGTGGAGCAGTACTTC; CDR3: CASSPQGAGKVEQYF
J: TRBJ1-4; V: TRBV28; size: -; D: -; DNA: TGTGCCAGCAGTCCGTCAGGGGCAACTAATGAAAAACTGTTTTTT; CDR3: CASSPSGATNEKLFF
J: TRBJ2-3; V: TRBV5-4; size: -; D: -; DNA: TGTGCCAGCAGCCCAGAACCTAGCACAGATACGCAGTATTTT; CDR3: CASSPEPSTDTQYF
J: TRBJ2-5; V: TRBV4-2; size: -; D: -; DNA: TGTGCCAGCAGCCAAGATTCCAGGGTAGAGACCCAGTACTTC; CDR3: CASSQDSRVETQYF
J: TRBJ2-7; V: TRBV3-1/TRBV3-2; size: -; D: -; DNA: TGTGCCAGCAGCACTCAATTTCGGACAGCATTCTACGAGCAGTACTTC; CDR3: CASSTQFRTAFYEQYF
J: TRBJ1-4; V: TRBV10-3; size: -; D: TRBD1; DNA: TGTGCCATCAGTGATTCCTCCGGGACAGGGGCGCGCATACTGTTTTTT; CDR3: CAISDSSGTGARILFF
J: TRBJ1-1; V: TRBV6-2/TRBV6-3; size: -; D: TRBD1; DNA: TGTGCCAGCAGCTTAGACAGGGTAGCGTTCACTGAAGCTTTCTTT; CDR3: CASSLDRVAFTEAFF
J: TRBJ2-1; V: TRBV6-1; size: -; D: TRBD2; DNA: TGTGCCAGCAGTGCCCTTAGCGGGGGGGCCGGTAATGAGCAGTTCTTC; CDR3: CASSALSGGAGNEQFF
J: TRBJ2-3; V: TRBV28; size: -; D: -; DNA: TGTGCCAGCAGTTTAGACATCGGGGTGGTCACAGATACGCAGTATTTT; CDR3: CASSLDIGVVTDTQYF
J: TRBJ1-6; V: TRBV19; size: -; D: -; DNA: TGTGCCAGTAGTATATTAAGTGGCGCGGGTTCACCCCTCCACTTT; CDR3: CASSILSGAGSPLHF
J: TRBJ2-7; V: TRBV29-1; size: few; D: TRBD1; DNA: TGCAGCGTTAGGGTGCGTGGGACAGGGGGCGGGCAGTACTTC; CDR3: CSVRVRGTGGGQYF
J: TRBJ2-7; V: TRBV10-3; size: -; D: -; DNA: TGTGCCATCAGTGTGGTAGCGGCAAGACTTACCTACGAGCAGTACTTC; CDR3: CAISVVAARLTYEQYF
J: TRBJ2-5; V: TRBV28; size: -; D: -; DNA: TGTGCCAGCAGTCGGGGGGGGACAGGGCAAGAGACCCAGTACTTC; CDR3: CASSRGGTGQETQYF
J: TRBJ1-2; V: TRBV14; size: -; D: -; DNA: TGTGCCAGCAGCCATCTCAATGACTTTGGCTACACCTTC; CDR3: CASSHLNDFGYTF
J: TRBJ1-4; V: TRBV5-4; size: -; D: TRBD1; DNA: TGTGCCAGCAGCTCCGGGGGGGGACAGCAGTATGAAAAACTGTTTTTT; CDR3: CASSSGGGQQYEKLFF
J: TRBJ2-5; V: TRBV9; size: -; D: -; DNA: TGTGCCAGCAGCGTTGCAGGGGGGTTAGGAGAGACCCAGTACTTC; CDR3: CASSVAGGLGETQYF
J: TRBJ2-7; V: TRBV11-3; size: -; D: TRBD2; DNA: TGTGCCAGCAGAAGTTCGGGACTAGCGGGCCCCTACGAGCAGTACTTC; CDR3: CASRSSGLAGPYEQYF
J: TRBJ2-5; V: TRBV7-9; size: -; D: -; DNA: TGTGCCAGCAGCCCTACAGGCGTAGAGACCCAGTACTTC; CDR3: CASSPTGVETQYF
J: TRBJ2-7; V: TRBV18; size: -; D: TRBD1; DNA: TGTGCCAGCTCACCACGTCGGGGACAGGGAGACGAGCAGTACTTC; CDR3: CASSPRRGQGDEQYF